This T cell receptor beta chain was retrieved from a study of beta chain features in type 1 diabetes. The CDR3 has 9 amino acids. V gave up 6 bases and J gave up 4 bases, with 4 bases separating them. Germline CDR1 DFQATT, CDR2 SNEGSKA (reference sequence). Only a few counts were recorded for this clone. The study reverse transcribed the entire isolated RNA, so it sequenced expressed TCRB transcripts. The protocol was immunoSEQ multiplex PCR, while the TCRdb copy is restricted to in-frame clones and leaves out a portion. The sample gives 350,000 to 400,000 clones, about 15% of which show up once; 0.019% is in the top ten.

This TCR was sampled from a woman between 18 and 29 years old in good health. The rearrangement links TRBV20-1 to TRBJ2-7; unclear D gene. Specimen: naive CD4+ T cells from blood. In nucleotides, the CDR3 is TGCAGTGCCCAGTACGAGCAGTACTTC. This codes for CSAQYEQYF.